The 4 T cell receptor beta chains listed next were all sequenced from one sample in a study of OX40 agonist ivuxolimab in advanced cancers. Libraries were prepared by immunoSEQ multiplex PCR; TCRdb keeps only in-frame clonotypes and omits some of them. The sample lists tens of thousands of clones; under 85% were seen once. The material was CD4+ or CD8+ T cells sorted from blood, obtained in a trial of the OX40 agonist ivuxolimab. The receptors were sampled from an adult with an advanced solid tumor such as melanoma, head and neck, liver or kidney cancer.

The chain recombines TRBV7-2 with TRBJ2-3, with 7 positions matching TRBD2. The CDR3 length is 12 residues. With 3 bases clipped from V and 7 bases from J, the junction kept 1 base outside the gene matches. CDR1 and CDR2 (germline): SGHTA, FQGNSA. As DNA, the CDR3 is TGTGCCAGCAGCTTCGGGACTAATACGCAGTATTTT. The encoded protein is CASSFGTNTQYF. The full variable domain, its missing parts supplied by reference TRBV7-2 and TRBJ2-3, is GAGVSQSPSNKVTEKGKDVELRCDPISGHTALYWYRQSLGQGLEFLIYFQGNSAPDKSGLPSDRFSAERTGGSVSTLTIQRTQQEDSAVYLCASSFGTNTQYFGPGTRLTVL.

The chain carries TRBV4-1 and TRBJ1-3; possibly TRBD1 for D (5 bases). CDR3 length: 15 residues. Germline V gene sequence: CDR1 MGHRA, CDR2 YSYEKL. Trimming shortened V by 2 bases and J by 8 bases, and 16 bases separated the two germline ends. The CDR3 DNA follows: TGCGCCAGCAGCCAAACCGGGACCTCCGGGGACACCATATATTTT. Its translation is CASSQTGTSGDTIYF.

In its sample, this clone was seen a few times. This chain connects TRBV29-1 to TRBJ2-7, with D unresolved. Germline V gives CDR1 SQVTM, CDR2 ANQGSEA. The ends were cut back, 4 bases at V and 5 bases at J, with 6 bases in the middle. This CDR3 region has 10 residues. CDR3 nucleotide sequence: TGCAGCGTTGTGTGGAACGAGCAGTACTTC. Encoded protein: CSVVWNEQYF.

This rearrangement joins TRBV27 to TRBJ2-1, with no clear D. CDR3 length equals 15 residues. CDR1 and CDR2 from the germline V gene are MNHEY and SMNVEV (reference sequence). V lost 3 bases, J lost 3 bases, and 12 bases lay in between. CDR3 coding DNA: TGTGCCAGCAGTTTTCGGGCCACTAACTACAATGAGCAGTTCTTC. Residues: CASSFRATNYNEQFF.